Presented here are 19 T cell receptor beta chains from one specimen sequenced in a study of beta chain features in type 1 diabetes. What was sequenced were expressed TCRB transcripts, since all of the isolated RNA had been reverse transcribed. The table came from immunoSEQ multiplex PCR; TCRdb's copy has only in-frame clones and leaves some out. The sample shows 160,000 or so clones, less than 9.5% of them seen only once. The specimen was central memory CD4+ T cells from blood. These receptors were collected from a woman aged 18-29 years in good health.

This clone was picked up a small number of times. The V call is TRBV11-3, the J call TRBJ1-1; D is undetermined. CDR3 length: 12 residues. CDR1 is SGHNT, CDR2 YENEEA, per germline. The germline V and J ends were trimmed by 3 bases and 4 bases, with 6 bases remaining between them. The CDR3 loop is CASSLHSTEAFF. As DNA, the CDR3 is TGTGCCAGCAGCTTGCACAGCACTGAAGCTTTCTTT.

There are a few counts of this clone. This specimen includes other DNA sequences encoding the same CDR3. The rearrangement uses TRBV5-1 and TRBJ2-2, with 8 bases matching TRBD1. CDR1 SGHRS and CDR2 YFSETQ come from the germline V gene. The CDR3 runs 16 residues. Losses at the gene ends were 4 bases for V and 1 base for J; bases not matched to a gene: 6. The CDR3 nucleotides are TGCGCCAGCAGCCCCGGACAGGGATTGAACACCGGGGAGCTGTTTTTT. Its translation is CASSPGQGLNTGELFF.

This clone was detected a few times. This rearrangement joins TRBV18 to TRBJ2-7; TRBD1 aligns across 11 bases. The germline V gene has CDR1 KGHSH and CDR2 LQKENI. V lost 3 bases, J lost 6 bases, and 1 base stayed unmatched. The CDR3 loop spans 13 amino acids. CDR3: CASSPGTGGEQYF. The CDR3 region has the DNA TGTGCCAGCTCACCTGGGACAGGGGGCGAGCAGTACTTC.

This clone was seen only a few times. The chain recombines TRBV5-1 with TRBJ1-5, with D possibly TRBD1 on 5 matching bases. The V gene's germline CDR1 is SGHRS and CDR2 YFSETQ. V was pared by 0 bases and J by 3 bases, with 10 bases between. The CDR3 covers 15 residues. Here the CDR3 DNA reads TGCGCCAGCAGCTTGGAAGGGGCGGTCAATCAGCCCCAGCATTTT. Protein sequence: CASSLEGAVNQPQHF.

A few counts support this clone. This chain joins TRBV6-5 and TRBJ1-2; TRBD1 matches 7 bases. Germline V lookup: CDR1 MNHEY, CDR2 SVGAGI. With 2 bases clipped from V and 2 bases from J, the junction kept 2 bases outside the gene matches. The CDR3 totals 14 residues. CDR3 DNA sequence: TGTGCCAGCAGTTACAACAGGGGAAACTATGGCTACACCTTC. Translation gives CASSYNRGNYGYTF.

There are a few counts of this clone. The rearrangement uses TRBV9 and TRBJ2-2, with TRBD2 matching over 8 bases. The germline gives CDR1 SGDLS, CDR2 YYNGEE. Trimming cost V 4 bases and J 7 bases; bases outside gene matches: 6. The CDR3 spans 14 residues. As DNA, the CDR3 is TGTGCCAGCAGCTTCCGCGGGGGGATCGGGGAGCTGTTTTTT. Translating gives CASSFRGGIGELFF.

This clone was seen a handful of times. CDR3 nucleotide sequence: TGTGCCAGCTCACCGACCTTAGACAGGGTAATCTACAATGAGCAGTTCTTC. It specifies CASSPTLDRVIYNEQFF. V and J are TRBV18 and TRBJ2-1; 7 bases are shared with TRBD1. With 3 bases clipped from V and 3 bases from J, the junction kept 11 bases outside the gene matches. The germline gives CDR1 KGHSH, CDR2 LQKENI. CDR3 size: 17 residues.

This clone was seen a few times. The gene calls are TRBV7-2 and TRBJ1-5, with D hard to call. Germline loops: CDR1 SGHTA, CDR2 FQGNSA. V was shortened by 1 base and J by 2 bases, with 3 bases between the two germline ends. The CDR3 has 13 amino acids. The CDR3 DNA follows: TGTGCCAGCAGCTTAGAGCGCAATCAGCCCCAGCATTTT. Its translation is CASSLERNQPQHF.

The table lists this clone with a few counts. The genes are TRBV4-1 and TRBJ2-1; D might be TRBD2 (6 bases). The V and J ends lost 4 bases and 0 bases respectively, with 28 bases between them. The germline V gene encodes CDR1 MGHRA and CDR2 YSYEKL. The CDR3 is made up of 21 amino acids. In DNA form, the CDR3 reads TGCGCCAGCAGCCCTCGAGCTAGCGACCTCCAAGCCCGGAGCTCCTACAATGAGCAGTTCTTC. Encoded protein: CASSPRASDLQARSSYNEQFF.

This clone was picked up a small number of times. The rearrangement uses TRBV30 and TRBJ2-1, with 13 bases lining up with TRBD2. The length of the CDR3 is 15 residues. CDR1 is GTSNPN and CDR2 is SVGIG in the germline V gene (reference sequence). Germline trimming cut 0 bases from V and 12 bases from J; bases unmatched to any gene: 8. In nucleotides, the CDR3 is TGTGCCTGGAGTGTACCGAGGACTAGCGGGAGCGGGCAGTTCTTC. Translating it yields CAWSVPRTSGSGQFF.

V is TRBV9 and J is TRBJ2-6; 7 nucleotides align to TRBD2. The CDR3 totals 19 residues. Germline V gene data show CDR1 as SGDLS and CDR2 as YYNGEE. Unmatched junction bases numbered 10, after V lost 1 base and J lost 0 bases. The CDR3 loop is CASSVNIWGGLSGANVLTF. CDR3 nucleotide sequence: TGTGCCAGCAGCGTAAATATCTGGGGGGGTCTCTCTGGGGCCAACGTCCTGACTTTC.

A few counts support this clone. DNA for the CDR3: TGTGCCAGCAGCTTTAGAGCGGGAGAGGAAGATACGCAGTATTTT. Its protein product is CASSFRAGEEDTQYF. The chain employs TRBV7-2 and TRBJ2-3; 8 bases map to TRBD2. V trimming: 3 bases; J trimming: 5 bases; junction bases outside the gene matches: 7. This CDR3 spans 15 amino acids. Germline V lookup: CDR1 SGHTA, CDR2 FQGNSA.

The CDR3 sequence is CASSLGLAGRNEQFF. The CDR3 region has the DNA TGTGCCAGCAGCTTAGGACTAGCGGGGAGAAATGAGCAGTTCTTC. The gene calls are TRBV11-1 and TRBJ2-1, with 11 positions matching TRBD2. CDR3 size: 15 residues. V gave up 1 base and J gave up 7 bases; unmatched junction bases: 3. Germline V gives CDR1 SGHAT, CDR2 FQDESV (reference sequence).

This clone was counted a few times. The J gene is TRBJ2-7, the V gene TRBV5-4; D is possibly TRBD1 (5 bases). Germline V gene sequence: CDR1 SGHNT, CDR2 YYREEE (reference sequence). V shed 0 bases and J shed 5 bases, with 9 bases lying between them. The CDR3 covers 13 residues. The CDR3 coding sequence is TGTGCCAGCAGCTTGGACAGGTTGGACGAGCAGTACTTC. This sequence encodes CASSLDRLDEQYF.

V and J are TRBV5-1 and TRBJ2-7; 10 bases line up with TRBD2. The length of the CDR3 is 16 residues. The germline V gene encodes CDR1 SGHRS and CDR2 YFSETQ. The V segment lost 0 bases and the J segment 4 bases; nucleotides outside the gene matches: 7. The CDR3 region has the DNA TGCGCCAGCAGCTTGGCTGGGACTAGCGACCCATACGAGCAGTACTTC. It is translated as CASSLAGTSDPYEQYF.

J is TRBJ2-7 and V is TRBV7-2; TRBD1 is a possible D gene (5 bases). Trimming shortened V by 4 bases and J by 4 bases, and 14 bases separated the two germline ends. Per germline, CDR1 SGHTA and CDR2 FQGNSA. This CDR3 comprises 14 residues. The CDR3 DNA sequence: TGTGCCAGCAGCTACGGACATCCAACATACGAGCAGTACTTC. This encodes CASSYGHPTYEQYF.

This clone was detected a few times. The V gene is TRBV27, the J gene TRBJ2-7, with 9 bases identical to TRBD2. V trimming: 2 bases; J trimming: 2 bases; junction bases outside the gene matches: 4. Germline loops: CDR1 MNHEY, CDR2 SMNVEV (reference sequence). CDR3 length equals 15 residues. The CDR3: CASSLRASGAYEQYF. The CDR3, as DNA: TGTGCCAGCAGTTTAAGGGCTAGCGGGGCCTACGAGCAGTACTTC.

This clone was seen a handful of times. The chain carries TRBV5-4 and TRBJ2-7; D is possibly TRBD1 (5 bases). V was cut by 0 bases and J by 5 bases, with 15 bases left in between. There are 15 residues in the CDR3. Germline assignment: CDR1 SGHNT and CDR2 YYREEE (reference sequence). Here the CDR3 reads CASSLAPGNSHEQYF. The CDR3 DNA reads as TGTGCCAGCAGCTTGGCTCCAGGGAATTCCCACGAGCAGTACTTC.

This clone was seen a handful of times. The genes are TRBV6-6 and TRBJ2-5; perhaps TRBD1 as D (6 bases). CDR1 MNHNY and CDR2 SVGAGI come from the germline V gene (reference sequence). This CDR3 contains 12 residues. Trimming shortened V by 8 bases and J by 5 bases, and 12 bases separated the two germline ends. Here the CDR3 reads CASGETGETQYF. As DNA, the CDR3 is TGTGCCAGCGGAGAGACAGGCGAGACCCAGTACTTC.